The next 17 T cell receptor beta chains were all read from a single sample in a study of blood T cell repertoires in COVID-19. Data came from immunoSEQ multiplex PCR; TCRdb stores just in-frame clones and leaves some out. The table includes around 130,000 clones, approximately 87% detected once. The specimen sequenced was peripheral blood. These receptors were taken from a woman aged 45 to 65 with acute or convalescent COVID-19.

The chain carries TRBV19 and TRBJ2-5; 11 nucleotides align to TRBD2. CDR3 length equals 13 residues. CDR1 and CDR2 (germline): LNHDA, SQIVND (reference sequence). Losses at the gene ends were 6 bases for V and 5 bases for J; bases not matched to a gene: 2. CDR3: CASRLAGVETQYF. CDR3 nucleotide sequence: TGTGCCAGTAGACTAGCGGGAGTGGAGACCCAGTACTTC.

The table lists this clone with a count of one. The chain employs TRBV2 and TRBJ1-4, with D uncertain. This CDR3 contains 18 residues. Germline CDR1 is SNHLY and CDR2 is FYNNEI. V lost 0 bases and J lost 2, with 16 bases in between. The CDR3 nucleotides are TGTGCCAGCAGTGAAGCGCTTAGGAGGGAGCGGACTAATGAAAAACTGTTTTTT. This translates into CASSEALRRERTNEKLFF.

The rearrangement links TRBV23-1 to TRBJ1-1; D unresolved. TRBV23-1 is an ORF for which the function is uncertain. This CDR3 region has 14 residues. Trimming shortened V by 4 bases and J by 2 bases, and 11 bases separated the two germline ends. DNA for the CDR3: TGCGCCAGCAGTCCCTCCGGGGTTAACACTGAAGCTTTCTTT. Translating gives CASSPSGVNTEAFF.

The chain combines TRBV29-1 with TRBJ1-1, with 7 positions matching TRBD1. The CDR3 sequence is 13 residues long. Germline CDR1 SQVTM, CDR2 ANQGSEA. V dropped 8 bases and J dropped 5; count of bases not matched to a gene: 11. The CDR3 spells CSSTGVSGTEAFF. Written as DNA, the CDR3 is TGCAGCTCCACAGGGGTGAGCGGGACTGAAGCTTTCTTT.

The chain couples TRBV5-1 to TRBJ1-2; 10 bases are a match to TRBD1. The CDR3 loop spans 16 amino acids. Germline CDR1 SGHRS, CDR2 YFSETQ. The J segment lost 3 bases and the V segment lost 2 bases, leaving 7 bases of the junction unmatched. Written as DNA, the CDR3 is TGCGCCAGCAGCTTAAAGTCCGGGACAGGGGACTATGGCTACACCTTC. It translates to CASSLKSGTGDYGYTF.

The CDR3 loop is CASSLDTAGSYEQYF. In DNA, the CDR3 is TGTGCCAGCAGCTTAGATACAGCGGGGAGCTACGAGCAGTACTTC. The rearrangement joins TRBV7-2 to TRBJ2-7; 7 positions agree with TRBD2. V dropped 1 base and J dropped 3; count of bases not matched to a gene: 6. The V gene's germline CDR1 is SGHTA and CDR2 FQGNSA. The CDR3 runs to 15 residues.

This CDR3 reads CASSLGPDRGLGKYGYTF. The DNA for the CDR3 is TGTGCCAGCAGCTTAGGCCCGGACAGGGGCTTAGGGAAGTATGGCTACACCTTC. The chain employs TRBV7-2 and TRBJ1-2, with 9 nucleotides matching TRBD1. Germline loops: CDR1 SGHTA, CDR2 FQGNSA. V trimming: 1 base; J trimming: 5 bases; junction bases outside the gene matches: 14. The CDR3 contains 18 residues.

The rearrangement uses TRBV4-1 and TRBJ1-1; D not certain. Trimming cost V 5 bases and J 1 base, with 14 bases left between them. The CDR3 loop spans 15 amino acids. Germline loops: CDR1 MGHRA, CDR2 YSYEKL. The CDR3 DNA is TGCGCCAGCAGCTACGTCGTAGCGGAGAACACTGAAGCTTTCTTT. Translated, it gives CASSYVVAENTEAFF.

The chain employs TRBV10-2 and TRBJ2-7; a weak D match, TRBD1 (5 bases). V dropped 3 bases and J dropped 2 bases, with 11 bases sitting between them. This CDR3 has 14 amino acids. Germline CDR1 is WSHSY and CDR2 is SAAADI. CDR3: CASSDWGLTYEQYF. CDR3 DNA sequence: TGCGCCAGCAGTGACTGGGGCTTAACCTACGAGCAGTACTTC.

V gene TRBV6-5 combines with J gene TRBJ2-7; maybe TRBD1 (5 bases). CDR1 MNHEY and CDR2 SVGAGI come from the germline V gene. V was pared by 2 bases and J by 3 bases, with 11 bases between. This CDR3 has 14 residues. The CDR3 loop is CASSYGRVGYEQYF. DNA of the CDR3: TGTGCCAGCAGTTACGGCAGGGTGGGCTACGAGCAGTACTTC.

The CDR3: CASSKAGGTYNEQFF. The CDR3 nucleotides are TGTGCCAGCAGCAAAGCGGGAGGGACCTACAATGAGCAGTTCTTC. The V gene is TRBV13, the J gene TRBJ2-1; 10 nucleotides line up with TRBD2. V shed 5 bases and J 2 bases; nucleotides not matched to a gene: 3. From germline, CDR1 is PRHDT and CDR2 FYEKMQ (reference sequence). This CDR3 is built from 15 residues.

The CDR3 loop is CASSVTLAGGLNEQFF. As DNA, the CDR3 is TGCGCCAGCAGCGTAACACTAGCGGGAGGACTGAATGAGCAGTTCTTC. V and J are TRBV5-1 and TRBJ2-1; the match to TRBD2 covers 12 bases. V shed 4 bases and J 7 bases; nucleotides not matched to a gene: 9. This CDR3 comprises 16 residues. CDR1 is SGHRS and CDR2 is YFSETQ in the germline V gene.

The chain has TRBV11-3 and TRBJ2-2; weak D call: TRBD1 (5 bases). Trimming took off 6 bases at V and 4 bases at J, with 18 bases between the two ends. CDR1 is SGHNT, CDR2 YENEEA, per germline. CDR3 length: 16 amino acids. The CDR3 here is CASSAGRDLATGELFF. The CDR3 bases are TGTGCCAGCAGTGCCGGCAGGGATTTAGCCACCGGGGAGCTGTTTTTT.

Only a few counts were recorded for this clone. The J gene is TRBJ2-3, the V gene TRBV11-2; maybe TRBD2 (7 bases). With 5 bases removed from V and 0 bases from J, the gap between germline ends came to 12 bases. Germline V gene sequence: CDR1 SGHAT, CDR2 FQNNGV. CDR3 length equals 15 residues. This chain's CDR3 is CASSPRGASTDTQYF. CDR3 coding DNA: TGTGCCAGCAGCCCCCGGGGGGCCAGCACAGATACGCAGTATTTT.

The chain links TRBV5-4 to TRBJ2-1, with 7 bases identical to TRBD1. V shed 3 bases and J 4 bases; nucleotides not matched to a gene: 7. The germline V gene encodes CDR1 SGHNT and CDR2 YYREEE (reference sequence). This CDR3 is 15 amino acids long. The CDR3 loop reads CASSSPGQPYNEQFF. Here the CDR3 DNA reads TGTGCCAGCAGCTCCCCGGGACAGCCGTACAATGAGCAGTTCTTC. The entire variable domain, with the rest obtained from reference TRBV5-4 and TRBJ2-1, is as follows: ETGVTQSPTHLIKTRGQQVTLRCSSQSGHNTVSWYQQALGQGPQFIFQYYREEENGRGNFPPRFSGLQFPNYSSELNVNALELDDSALYLCASSSPGQPYNEQFFGPGTRLTVL.

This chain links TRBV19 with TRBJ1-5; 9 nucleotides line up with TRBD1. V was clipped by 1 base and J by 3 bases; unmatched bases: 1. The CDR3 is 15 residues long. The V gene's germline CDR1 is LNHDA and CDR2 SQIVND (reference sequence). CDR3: CASSIGDRDNQPQHF. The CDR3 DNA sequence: TGTGCCAGTAGTATAGGGGACAGGGACAATCAGCCCCAGCATTTT.

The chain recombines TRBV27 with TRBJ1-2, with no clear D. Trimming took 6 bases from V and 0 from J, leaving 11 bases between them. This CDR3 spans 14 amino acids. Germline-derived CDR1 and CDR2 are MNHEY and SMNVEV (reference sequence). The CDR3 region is CASRARGANYGYTF. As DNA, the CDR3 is TGTGCCAGCAGAGCTCGCGGTGCTAACTATGGCTACACCTTC.